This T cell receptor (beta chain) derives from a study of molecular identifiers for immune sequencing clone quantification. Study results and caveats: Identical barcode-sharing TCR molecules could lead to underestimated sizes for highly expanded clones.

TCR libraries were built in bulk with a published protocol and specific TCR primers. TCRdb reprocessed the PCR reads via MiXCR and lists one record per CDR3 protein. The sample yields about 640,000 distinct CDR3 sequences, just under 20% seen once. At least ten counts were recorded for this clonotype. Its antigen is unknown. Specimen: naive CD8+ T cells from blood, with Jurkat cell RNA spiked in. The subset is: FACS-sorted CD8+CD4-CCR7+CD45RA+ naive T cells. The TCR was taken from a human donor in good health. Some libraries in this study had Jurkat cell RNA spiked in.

The CDR3 reads CASSWTEGGEKLFF. The CDR3 DNA is TGTGCCAGCAGTTGGACAGAGGGGGGTGAAAAACTGTTTTTT. This rearrangement joins TRBV28 to TRBJ1-4, with TRBD1 as a possible D gene (6 bases). The CDR3 sequence is 14 residues long. V lost 4 bases, J lost 7 bases, and 13 bases lay in between. Germline V gene data show CDR1 as MDHEN and CDR2 as SYDVKM.